This entry describes one TCR beta chain. The clone's antigen remains unknown. Qualities for individual bases were not recorded, and no much larger clone is one base off. The entry originates in a study of beta chain features in type 1 diabetes listed by TCRdb under 2018. Regarding the complete study: No differences in mean age, gender distribution, total cell number or subset yield were found between patients and healthy donors. Across all samples, some 99 million sorted cells were examined, and cell number per subset correlated strongly with RNA yield. Naive and central memory subsets were obtained from all 30 or so donors, but regulatory and stem cell-like memory subsets were isolated from only 8 patients and roughly 8 healthy donors. The study compared TCRB repertoires of sorted circulating CD4+ T cell subsets between recently diagnosed type 1 diabetes patients and matched healthy donors. General findings and caveats noted by the study authors: Fewer insertions and more nucleotide deletions at VDJ recombination sites were observed in patients with type 1 diabetes, implying thymic rearrangement abnormalities. Naive, central memory and regulatory TCRB repertoires appeared more similar among patients than among healthy donors. Because cDNA was sequenced instead of genomic DNA, highly expressing activated cells could be over-represented, though the groups showed no difference in activation or CD3 levels. Only small numbers of individuals were included in the HLA sub-analyses, which left unresolved whether HLA type had any influence on TCRB rearrangement. Type 1 diabetes patients showed a moderate but significant shortening of TCRB CDR3 length in all four CD4+ subsets. PCR might favor shorter templates, but patient and control samples were amplified and corrected together, so any skew would affect both groups equally.

The CDR3 covers 15 residues, taking in both the cysteine and the phenylalanine. Only the CDR3 part of the read is kept: 45 bases, read in frame from the first base. Looking up the germline V gene yields CDR1 LGHNA and CDR2 YSLEER. The trim is 0 bases for V and 5 bases for J, with a gap of 13 bases between the germline ends. The High Capacity cDNA Reverse Transcription Kit was used to reverse transcribe all of the isolated RNA, meaning that expressed TCRB transcripts were what got sequenced. Naive, central memory and regulatory T cell samples underwent deep immunoSEQ sequencing, averaging about 3.57 million total reads per sample. Sorted cells were lysed in RLT buffer and RNA was extracted with DNase-treated RNeasy Micro or Mini kits, depending on cell number. Each cell subset was processed on its own to prevent cross-contamination, while patient and healthy donor samples were processed together. TCRB sequences were amplified from cDNA with the immunoSEQ multiplex PCR, producing 87-bp fragments spanning the CDR3 region. Sequencing of the amplicons was performed on the Illumina HiSeq platform. The source study handled its data this way. PCR bias was corrected computationally using synthetic template baselines, and reads within Hamming distance 2 were collapsed, with unmergeable singletons discarded. Reads were aligned against IMGT so that V, D and J genes, CDR3 length and insertions or deletions at six rearrangement sites could be assigned. Clonotype counts were normalized to sorted cell number within each subset before computing true diversity and Gini coefficients with the tcR R package. Repertoire sharing was quantified using the overlap coefficient calculated on TCRB nucleotide sequences. TCRdb stores this immuneACCESS table with in-frame sequences only. Part of the clones is absent; in the studies checked, under half of the shortfall reflects unresolved V genes, and no reason is known for the rest. V, J and clone size reflect that table, while D and trimming were determined from the DNA. The sample table lists more than 25,000 clones, roughly three fifths of them with a count of one. 1.3% to 1.5% of the sample is taken by the ten largest.

Each donor gave one peripheral blood draw, averaging approximately 120 mL, which was collected into heparinised tubes. A BD FACSAria II and a panel including CD45RO, CCR7, CD25, CD127, CD95 and CD27 were used to sort naive, central memory, regulatory and stem cell-like memory CD4+ T cells. Every sorted population had a purity above 95%. PBMCs were isolated right away by Lymphoprep density gradient centrifugation and were stained directly, without culture. So that batch effects would be minimized, each experiment stained and sorted samples in pairs, pairing one healthy donor with one patient. The source material was Tregs from blood. The sample's cell subset or site label, in plain terms: regulatory CD4+ T cells. The rearranged chain carries TRBV4-3 and TRBJ1-2, and possibly TRBD1, on 6 matching bases. This sequence originates from a woman aged 18-30 years with type 1 diabetes. The CDR3 here reads CASSQDRTAPYGYTF. The DNA is as follows: TGCGCCAGCAGCCAAGATCGGACAGCACCTTATGGCTACACCTTC.